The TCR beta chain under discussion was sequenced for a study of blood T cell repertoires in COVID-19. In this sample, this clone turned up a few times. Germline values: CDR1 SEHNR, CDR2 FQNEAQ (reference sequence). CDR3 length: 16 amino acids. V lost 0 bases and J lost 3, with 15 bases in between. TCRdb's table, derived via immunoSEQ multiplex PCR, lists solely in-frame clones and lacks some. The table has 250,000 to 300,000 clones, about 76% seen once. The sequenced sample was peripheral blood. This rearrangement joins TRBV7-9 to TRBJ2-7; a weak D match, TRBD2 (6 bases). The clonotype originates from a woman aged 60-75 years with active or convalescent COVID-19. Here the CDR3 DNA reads TGTGCCAGCAGCTTAGCCTCCGGGGGTTGGGACTACGAGCAGTACTTC. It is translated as CASSLASGGWDYEQYF.